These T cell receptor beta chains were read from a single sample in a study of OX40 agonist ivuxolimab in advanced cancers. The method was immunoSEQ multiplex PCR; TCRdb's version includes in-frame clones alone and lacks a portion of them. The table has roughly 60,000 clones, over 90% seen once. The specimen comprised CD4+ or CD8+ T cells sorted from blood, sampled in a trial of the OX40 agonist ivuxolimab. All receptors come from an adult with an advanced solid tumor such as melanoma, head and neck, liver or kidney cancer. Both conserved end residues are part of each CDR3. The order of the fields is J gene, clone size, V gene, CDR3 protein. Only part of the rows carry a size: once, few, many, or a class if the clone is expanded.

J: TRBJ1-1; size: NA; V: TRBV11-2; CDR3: CASSLDVTGNTEAFF
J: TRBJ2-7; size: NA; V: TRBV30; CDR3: CAWTFGTAWGEQYF
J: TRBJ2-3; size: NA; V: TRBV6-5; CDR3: CASSYLAGSTDTQYF
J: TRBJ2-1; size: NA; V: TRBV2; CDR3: CASSGRGSYNEQFF
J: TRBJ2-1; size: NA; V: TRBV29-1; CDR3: CSVEVFDRQFSSYNEQFF
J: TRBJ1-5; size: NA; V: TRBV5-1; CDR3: CASSLAGDNQPQHF
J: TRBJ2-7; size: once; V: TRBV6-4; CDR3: CASKGGGPYEQYF
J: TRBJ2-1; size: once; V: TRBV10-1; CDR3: CASRMGQGDNEQFF
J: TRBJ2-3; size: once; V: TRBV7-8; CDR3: CASSLGGADTDTQYF
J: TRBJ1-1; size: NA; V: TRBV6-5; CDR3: CASIGKGAEAFF
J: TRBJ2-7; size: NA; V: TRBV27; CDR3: CASSLGTGEEQYF
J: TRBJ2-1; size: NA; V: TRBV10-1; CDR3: CASSELGQYNEQFF
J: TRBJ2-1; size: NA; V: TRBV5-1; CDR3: CASSLPPRGGGNEQFF
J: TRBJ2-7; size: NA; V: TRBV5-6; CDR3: CASSFSGAWSYEQYF
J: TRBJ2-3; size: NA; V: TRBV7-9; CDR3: CASSLDWSRGDTQYF
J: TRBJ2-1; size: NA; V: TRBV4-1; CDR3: CASSQTASNEQFF
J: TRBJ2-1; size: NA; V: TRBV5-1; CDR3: CASSVAGGGYEQFF
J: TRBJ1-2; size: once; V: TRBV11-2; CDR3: CASSLDLRDDGYTF
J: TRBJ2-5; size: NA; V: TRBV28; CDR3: CASSSPGLEETQYF
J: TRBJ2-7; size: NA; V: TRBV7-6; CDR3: CASSHRGSYEQYF
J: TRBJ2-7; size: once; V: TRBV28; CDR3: CASSPGGQFYEQYF
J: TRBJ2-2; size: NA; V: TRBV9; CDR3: CASSVDAGELFF
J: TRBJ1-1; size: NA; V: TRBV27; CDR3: CASSKIDLNTEAFF
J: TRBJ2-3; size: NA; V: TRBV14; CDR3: CASSQDRLAGADTQYF
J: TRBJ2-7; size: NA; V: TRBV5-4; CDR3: CASSLGVATLGYEQYF
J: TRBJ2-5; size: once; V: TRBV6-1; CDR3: CASSEGGVEIGETQYF
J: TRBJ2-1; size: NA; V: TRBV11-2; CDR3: CASSLAGVREQFF
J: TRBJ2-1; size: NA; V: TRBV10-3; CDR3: CAISLDRANHNEQFF
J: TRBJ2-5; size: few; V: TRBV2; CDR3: CASSDFIYRLALETQYF
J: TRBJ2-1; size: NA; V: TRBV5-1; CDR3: CASSLGEMRALDNEQFF
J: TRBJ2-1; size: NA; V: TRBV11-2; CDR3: CASSSGEDEQFF
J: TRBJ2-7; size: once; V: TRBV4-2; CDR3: CASSQGGPNEQYF
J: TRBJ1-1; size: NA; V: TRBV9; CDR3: CASSGIPARGVTEAFF
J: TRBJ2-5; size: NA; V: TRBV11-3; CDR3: CASSLSLAETQYF
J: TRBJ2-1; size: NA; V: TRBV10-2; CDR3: CASSIPGGRNEQFF
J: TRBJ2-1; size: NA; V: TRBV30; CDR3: CAWSQDRGSYNEQFF
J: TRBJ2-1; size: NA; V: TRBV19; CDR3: CASTPLGSHYNEQFF
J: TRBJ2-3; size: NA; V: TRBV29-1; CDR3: CSVGSSETQYF
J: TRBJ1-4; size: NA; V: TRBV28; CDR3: CASSFVLRTTNEKLFF
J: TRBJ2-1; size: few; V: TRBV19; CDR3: CASRTTEAGSYNEQFF
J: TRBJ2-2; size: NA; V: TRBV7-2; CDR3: CASSLRRNTGELFF
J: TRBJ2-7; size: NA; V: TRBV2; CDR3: CASSEAGADEQYF
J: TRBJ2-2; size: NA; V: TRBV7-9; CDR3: CASSTTSGSLSTGELFF
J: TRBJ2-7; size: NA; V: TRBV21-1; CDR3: CASSNGQGDPFYEQYF
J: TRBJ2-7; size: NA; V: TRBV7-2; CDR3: CASRQGTGVSYEQYF
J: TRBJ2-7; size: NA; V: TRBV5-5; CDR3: CASSYPGGEEQYF
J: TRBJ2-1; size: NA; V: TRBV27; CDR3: CASSPYSSYNEQFF
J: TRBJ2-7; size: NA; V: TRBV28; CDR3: CASSSREGRGVYEQYF
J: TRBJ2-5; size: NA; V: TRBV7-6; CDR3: CASSQLGTDLETQYF
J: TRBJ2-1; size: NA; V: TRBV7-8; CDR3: CASSPGFYNEQFF
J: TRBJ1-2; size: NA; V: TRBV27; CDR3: CASSFRQNYGYTF